A single sample is the source of the 24 T cell receptor beta chains below, sequenced in a study of shared clonotypes between healthy human individuals. Data came from immunoSEQ multiplex PCR; TCRdb stores just in-frame clones and leaves some out. This table has a few million clones, under 97% appearing once. Sequencing input: naive CD4+ T cells sorted from blood. The sample's subset: CD45RA+ positively selected. The receptors were sampled from a young man in good health.

In its sample, this clone was seen once. CDR3 DNA sequence: TGCGCCAGCAGCCAAGATCGCCTAGTCAATGAGCAGTTCTTC. As protein: CASSQDRLVNEQFF. The chain recombines TRBV4-3 with TRBJ2-1, with D uncertain. Germline lookup yields CDR1 LGHNA and CDR2 YSLEER. The CDR3 is 14 amino acids. Trimming removed 0 bases from V and 6 bases from J, with 9 bases in between.

The chain recombines TRBV7-9 with TRBJ2-5, with D perhaps being TRBD1 or TRBD2 (5 bases each). The CDR3 consists of 16 residues. Trimming removed 2 bases at V and 4 bases at J, with 17 bases between. Germline V gene lookup returns CDR1 SEHNR and CDR2 FQNEAQ (reference sequence). CDR3 DNA: TGTGCCAGCAGCTTACGGGGCAAGAAAATGGGAGAGACCCAGTACTTC. Translation gives CASSLRGKKMGETQYF.

Regarding this clone: Different DNA sequences within this sample yield the same CDR3. The rearrangement uses TRBV5-4 and TRBJ1-1, with 9 bases matching TRBD1. V gave up 0 bases and J gave up 1 base; unmatched junction bases: 1. CDR3 length: 15 amino acids. Germline V gives CDR1 SGHNT, CDR2 YYREEE (reference sequence). The CDR3 DNA reads as TGTGCCAGCAGCTTGGCGACAGGGGGGAACACTGAAGCTTTCTTT. Translating it yields CASSLATGGNTEAFF.

This clone was observed a single time. This chain links TRBV6-5 with TRBJ1-4, with 8 bases matching TRBD1. The junction had 10 bases not matched to a gene; V was cut back by 5 bases and J by 8 bases. The CDR3 consists of 15 residues. Germline assignment: CDR1 MNHEY and CDR2 SVGAGI. The CDR3 region is CASSRTGGRGEKLFF. CDR3 DNA: TGTGCCAGCAGTAGAACAGGGGGGAGAGGGGAAAAACTGTTTTTT.

Comments on this clone: In the same sample, other DNA sequences code for this CDR3. The chain couples TRBV5-4 to TRBJ2-7; D is possibly TRBD1 (5 bases). Trimming left V 2 bases short and J 1 base short, with 7 bases between. Germline CDR1 reads SGHNT; CDR2 reads YYREEE (reference sequence). The CDR3 contains 13 residues. In DNA form, the CDR3 reads TGTGCCAGCAGCTTCCAGGGTTCCTACGAGCAGTACTTC. Its translation is CASSFQGSYEQYF.

The CDR3 DNA follows: TGTGCCTGGAGGACAGGGGACACCGGGGAGCTGTTTTTT. It encodes CAWRTGDTGELFF. The chain couples TRBV30 to TRBJ2-2; 8 bases match TRBD1. In germline, CDR1 is GTSNPN, CDR2 SVGIG (reference sequence). V shed 3 bases and J 3 bases; nucleotides not matched to a gene: 0. The CDR3 is made up of 13 amino acids.

The CDR3 nucleotides are TGTGCCAGCAGCTTGTCCGCCAGCTCCTACGAGCAGTACTTC. Translation: CASSLSASSYEQYF. The chain has TRBV5-4 and TRBJ2-7; D is ambiguous. Looked up from germline, CDR1 is SGHNT and CDR2 is YYREEE (reference sequence). This CDR3 is 14 amino acids long. Trimming pared 1 base from V and 0 bases from J, leaving 8 bases between.

This rearrangement joins TRBV2 to TRBJ1-4; 7 bases map to TRBD1. The length of the CDR3 is 14 residues. Per germline, CDR1 SNHLY and CDR2 FYNNEI. V trimming: 8 bases; J trimming: 6 bases; junction bases outside the gene matches: 9. CDR3 loop: CASRDRSSDEKLFF. CDR3 DNA: TGTGCCAGCCGGGACAGATCTTCGGATGAAAAACTGTTTTTT.

The V call is TRBV6-5, the J call TRBJ1-4, with 11 bases that match TRBD1. The CDR3 spans 15 residues. V shed 0 bases and J 9 bases; nucleotides not matched to a gene: 3. From germline, CDR1 is MNHEY and CDR2 SVGAGI. CDR3 amino acids: CASSYSGQGVQKLFF. The CDR3 region has the DNA TGTGCCAGCAGTTACTCGGGACAGGGGGTCCAAAAACTGTTTTTT.

CDR3 DNA sequence: TGTGCCAGCAGCCGACGGGAGGGCGATTACGAGCAGTACTTC. It yields the protein CASSRREGDYEQYF. The rearrangement joins TRBV11-3 to TRBJ2-7, with 8 bases lining up with TRBD2. Losses at the gene ends were 5 bases for V and 4 bases for J; bases not matched to a gene: 7. The germline gives CDR1 SGHNT, CDR2 YENEEA. This CDR3 has 14 residues.

This chain links TRBV18 with TRBJ2-7, with D possibly TRBD2 on 6 matching bases. The CDR3 consists of 14 residues. V was pared by 2 bases and J by 2 bases, with 10 bases between. CDR1 is KGHSH and CDR2 is LQKENI in the germline V gene. The DNA for the CDR3 is TGTGCCAGCTCACCAATGGGCGGGGCCTACGAGCAGTACTTC. Encoded protein: CASSPMGGAYEQYF.

V gene TRBV28 combines with J gene TRBJ2-1, with TRBD2 identical over 9 bases. The CDR3 has 14 residues. Trimming cost V 3 bases and J 6 bases; bases outside gene matches: 3. The germline V gene has CDR1 MDHEN and CDR2 SYDVKM. The CDR3 loop is CASSLRGGPNEQFF. The CDR3 nucleotides read TGTGCCAGCAGTTTGCGGGGGGGCCCCAATGAGCAGTTCTTC. Drawing the rest from reference TRBV28 and TRBJ2-1, the complete variable domain is DVKVTQSSRYLVKRTGEKVFLECVQDMDHENMFWYRQDPGLGLRLIYFSYDVKMKEKGDIPEGYSVSREKKERFSLILESASTNQTSMYLCASSLRGGPNEQFFGPGTRLTVL.

This chain uses TRBV19 with TRBJ1-2; tentative D call: TRBD1 (5 bases). The CDR3 has 13 amino acids. V was cut by 5 bases and J by 8 bases, with 15 bases left in between. The germline gives CDR1 LNHDA, CDR2 SQIVND (reference sequence). The CDR3 DNA follows: TGTGCCAGTAGTCCGGCCAGGGAGAGCGGCTACACCTTC. Its translation is CASSPARESGYTF. Filled out from reference TRBV19 and TRBJ1-2, the complete variable domain reads DGGITQSPKYLFRKEGQNVTLSCEQNLNHDAMYWYRQDPGQGLRLIYYSQIVNDFQKGDIAEGYSVSREKKESFPLTVTSAQKNPTAFYLCASSPARESGYTFGSGTRLTVV.

The DNA of the CDR3 is TGTGCCAGCAGCTTGGGACAGGGGACAGCCGGGGAGCTGTTTTTT. This encodes CASSLGQGTAGELFF. The chain employs TRBV7-9 and TRBJ2-2, with 10 positions matching TRBD1. The CDR3 totals 15 residues. Trimming took 3 bases from V and 6 from J; bases not matched to a gene: 4. The germline CDR1 and CDR2 sequences are SEHNR and FQNEAQ (reference sequence).

The chain links TRBV5-1 to TRBJ2-7; D might be TRBD2 (5 bases). V was shortened by 0 bases and J by 5 bases, with 15 bases between the two germline ends. The CDR3 totals 15 residues. CDR1 is SGHRS, CDR2 YFSETQ, per germline. CDR3 sequence: CASSLAEGLVHEQYF. The CDR3 nucleotides are TGCGCCAGCAGCTTGGCCGAGGGCTTGGTCCACGAGCAGTACTTC.

This clone was detected a few times. The J gene is TRBJ1-6, the V gene TRBV7-8; 8 bases map to TRBD1. The CDR3 is 16 amino acids. CDR1 and CDR2 from the germline V gene are SGHVS and FQNEAQ. V was pared by 0 bases and J by 5 bases, with 3 bases of the junction left unmatched. The CDR3 sequence is CASSLATGDNNSPLHF. The CDR3 nucleotides read TGTGCCAGCAGCTTAGCGACAGGGGATAATAATTCACCCCTCCACTTT.

The chain carries TRBV2 and TRBJ2-3; the D is unclear. The germline V gene encodes CDR1 SNHLY and CDR2 FYNNEI. The CDR3 covers 12 residues. Trimming removed 5 bases at V and 6 bases at J, with 9 bases between. Here the CDR3 reads CASSSSRDTQYF. Written as DNA, the CDR3 is TGTGCCAGCAGTAGTAGCAGGGATACGCAGTATTTT.

The CDR3 sequence is CASRQGTERGYTF. Here the CDR3 DNA reads TGTGCCAGCAGGCAAGGGACAGAGAGGGGCTACACCTTC. The chain links TRBV6-5 to TRBJ1-2, with 7 nucleotides matching TRBD1. J lost 8 bases, V lost 6 bases, and 9 bases had no gene match. Germline V CDR1 and CDR2: MNHEY, SVGAGI. There are 13 residues in the CDR3.

The gene calls are TRBV5-1 and TRBJ2-1, with no clear D. CDR1 is SGHRS, CDR2 YFSETQ, per germline. This CDR3 contains 17 residues. The V gene lost 3 bases and the J gene lost 3 bases, with 19 bases spanning the gap. In DNA form, the CDR3 reads TGCGCCAGCAGCTGGAATCCGGTCGCGACCCACTACAATGAGCAGTTCTTC. Amino acid sequence: CASSWNPVATHYNEQFF.

As concerns this clone: Other DNA sequences within the sample encode an identical CDR3. The J gene is TRBJ2-7, the V gene TRBV10-3; 10 bases line up with TRBD2. The V and J ends lost 0 bases and 0 bases, in that order; junction bases with no gene match: 2. CDR1 ENHRY and CDR2 SYGVKD come from the germline V gene. The CDR3 has 16 amino acids. The CDR3 region has the DNA TGTGCCATCAGTGAGTCCCCTAGCGGGGGCTCCTACGAGCAGTACTTC. It yields the protein CAISESPSGGSYEQYF.

The chain combines TRBV2 with TRBJ2-5; TRBD2 might be the D (5 bases). This CDR3 is 12 amino acids long. Germline CDR1 reads SNHLY; CDR2 reads FYNNEI. V was trimmed by 11 bases and J by 5 bases, leaving 15 bases between them. The CDR3 spells CAGSAPRETQYF. In nucleotides, the CDR3 is TGTGCCGGTAGCGCCCCCAGGGAGACCCAGTACTTC. The variable domain in full, completed from reference TRBV2 and TRBJ2-5, reads EPEVTQTPSHQVTQMGQEVILRCVPISNHLYFYWYRQILGQKVEFLVSFYNNEISEKSEIFDDQFSVERPDGSNFTLKIRSTKLEDSAMYFCAGSAPRETQYFGPGTRLLVL.

The rearrangement links TRBV19 to TRBJ2-7; 10 positions agree with TRBD2. Losses at the gene ends were 4 bases for V and 4 bases for J; bases not matched to a gene: 7. The germline V gene has CDR1 LNHDA and CDR2 SQIVND (reference sequence). The CDR3 covers 15 residues. The CDR3 coding sequence is TGTGCCAGTAGTAATCCGGGACTAGCGACATACGAGCAGTACTTC. Translation: CASSNPGLATYEQYF.

The rearrangement joins TRBV6-5 to TRBJ1-3; TRBD1 agrees at 7 bases. CDR1 MNHEY and CDR2 SVGAGI come from the germline V gene. Trimming cost V 6 bases and J 5 bases; bases outside gene matches: 10. The CDR3 is made up of 15 amino acids. CDR3 sequence (DNA): TGTGCCAGCAGCTCCGGACAGGATGCCCGAAACACCATATATTTT. This gives the protein CASSSGQDARNTIYF.

This sequence joins TRBV11-2 and TRBJ1-6, with 10 bases aligning to TRBD1. This CDR3 region has 15 residues. Germline CDR1 and CDR2: SGHAT and FQNNGV. The V segment lost 1 base and the J segment 7 bases; nucleotides outside the gene matches: 1. DNA of the CDR3: TGTGCCAGCAGCTTAGTGGGACAGGGGAATTCACCCCTCCACTTT. Amino acids: CASSLVGQGNSPLHF.